The 17 T cell receptor beta chains below come from one sample, sequenced in a study of response to subunit inactivated influenza vaccine. From the RT-PCR reads, TCRdb called clonotypes with MiXCR, one entry per CDR3 protein. The data contain over 800,000 distinct CDR3 sequences, 20% to 25% of them singletons. The sequencing here drew on PBMCs from blood, taken 4 to 6 days after vaccination. Every receptor here comes from a man aged 50 to 60 who received an inactivated influenza vaccine.

This clonotype was observed at least ten times. This chain joins TRBV3-1 and TRBJ2-3; 7 bases fit TRBD1. This CDR3 has 14 amino acids. Germline CDR1 and CDR2: LGHDT and YNNKEL (reference sequence). The V segment lost 3 bases and the J segment 2 bases; nucleotides outside the gene matches: 2. CDR3 amino acids: CASSQDRPTDTQYF. As DNA, the CDR3 is TGTGCCAGCAGCCAGGACAGGCCCACAGATACGCAGTATTTT.

This sequence joins TRBV12-3 or TRBV12-4 and TRBJ2-7; a weak D match, TRBD1 (6 bases). The V gene lost 4 bases and the J gene lost 2 bases, with 9 bases spanning the gap. The CDR3 extends over 13 amino acids. CDR3 coding DNA: TGTGCCAGCAGTTACAGGGTCGCCTACGAGCAGTACTTC. Its translation: CASSYRVAYEQYF.

The chain combines TRBV5-4 with TRBJ2-3, with D unclear. Per the germline V gene, CDR1 is SGHNT and CDR2 is YYREEE (reference sequence). The CDR3 spans 16 residues. V was clipped by 0 bases and J by 2 bases, with 13 bases between them. CDR3 DNA: TGTGCCAGCAGCTTGGGTAAAAGCAGAACCACAGATACGCAGTATTTT. Protein: CASSLGKSRTTDTQYF.

This chain joins TRBV28 and TRBJ2-7, with 8 bases fitting TRBD1. With 8 bases clipped from V and 1 base from J, the junction kept 7 bases outside the gene matches. CDR3 length: 14 amino acids. Per germline, CDR1 MDHEN and CDR2 SYDVKM. The CDR3 reads CASVDRGFSYEQYF. The CDR3 DNA sequence: TGTGCCAGCGTCGACAGGGGTTTTTCCTACGAGCAGTACTTC.

The chain joins TRBV10-3 to TRBJ2-1; D unresolved. The CDR3 runs 12 residues. Germline V gene lookup returns CDR1 ENHRY and CDR2 SYGVKD. V was pared by 5 bases and J by 2 bases, with 4 bases between. The CDR3 bases are TGTGCCATCAGTCACACCTACAATGAGCAGTTCTTC. Encoded protein: CAISHTYNEQFF.

The chain combines TRBV12-3 or TRBV12-4 with TRBJ2-5; D not certain. Trimming shortened V by 3 bases and J by 1 base, and 6 bases separated the two germline ends. This CDR3 has 13 residues. As DNA, the CDR3 is TGTGCCAGCAGTTTGCAGGCCCAAGAGACCCAGTACTTC. Translating gives CASSLQAQETQYF.

This clonotype was detected a few times. V and J are TRBV20-1 and TRBJ2-1; D is possibly TRBD1 (5 bases). The V and J ends lost 3 bases and 0 bases respectively, with 15 bases between them. In germline, CDR1 is DFQATT, CDR2 SNEGSKA (reference sequence). The CDR3 runs 16 residues. The CDR3 loop reads CSARGQEKISYNEQFF. The CDR3 DNA reads TGCAGTGCTAGGGGGCAGGAAAAGATCTCCTACAATGAGCAGTTCTTC.

This clonotype was seen many times. The rearrangement links TRBV20-1 to TRBJ2-1; D not resolved. CDR1 is DFQATT and CDR2 is SNEGSKA in the germline V gene (reference sequence). Trimming shortened V by 0 bases and J by 9 bases, and 18 bases separated the two germline ends. This CDR3 is 15 amino acids long. CDR3 residues: CSARERSVMSGEQFF. CDR3 coding DNA: TGCAGTGCTAGAGAGCGGAGCGTAATGTCGGGTGAGCAGTTCTTC.

This clonotype was detected a few times. The rearrangement joins TRBV24-1 to TRBJ2-1, with D hard to call. V lost 1 base to trimming and J lost 8 bases, with 5 bases between them. Germline V lookup: CDR1 KGHDR, CDR2 SFDVKD. The CDR3 length is 12 residues. The CDR3 region is CATSDFTDEQFF. The CDR3 DNA follows: TGTGCCACCAGTGATTTTACGGATGAGCAGTTCTTC.

V is TRBV5-1 and J is TRBJ1-3; 10 nucleotides line up with TRBD1. V lost 4 bases and J lost 1; bases outside the gene matches: 2. This CDR3 is 15 amino acids long. The V gene's germline CDR1 is SGHRS and CDR2 YFSETQ. The CDR3, as DNA: TGCGCCAGCAGCCGGGACAGGGGTTCTGGAAACACCATATATTTT. It codes for CASSRDRGSGNTIYF.

This clonotype was detected only a few times. The chain combines TRBV5-1 with TRBJ2-3, with TRBD2 matching 7 bases. Per germline, CDR1 SGHRS and CDR2 YFSETQ. The CDR3 contains 16 residues. The V and J ends lost 2 bases and 1 base, in that order; junction bases with no gene match: 7. The CDR3 DNA follows: TGCGCCAGCAGCTTCTCGGAGGCGGGGGGCACAGATACGCAGTATTTT. Protein: CASSFSEAGGTDTQYF.

CDR3 in amino acids: CASSLEPVAGTTGELFF. The CDR3 DNA follows: TGCGCCAGCAGCTTGGAACCAGTGGCGGGAACTACCGGGGAGCTGTTTTTT. The chain carries TRBV5-1 and TRBJ2-2, with D maybe TRBD2 (6 bases). Trimming pared 0 bases from V and 5 bases from J, leaving 17 bases between. The length of the CDR3 is 17 residues. Germline V gene sequence: CDR1 SGHRS, CDR2 YFSETQ.

The chain links TRBV20-1 to TRBJ1-6; D may be TRBD1 (6 bases). The germline V gene has CDR1 DFQATT and CDR2 SNEGSKA (reference sequence). The V end lost 0 bases, the J end lost 7 bases, and 10 bases lay between the germline ends. This CDR3 comprises 14 residues. CDR3 nucleotides: TGCAGTGCTAGAGAAGGGGGACCCAATTCACCCCTCCACTTT. Translating it yields CSAREGGPNSPLHF.

This chain connects TRBV10-3 to TRBJ1-5, with no clear D. Germline loops: CDR1 ENHRY, CDR2 SYGVKD. Trimming removed 2 bases at V and 5 bases at J, with 7 bases between. The CDR3 covers 13 residues. CDR3 coding DNA: TGTGCCATCAGTGAGACGAGGGATCAGCCCCAGCATTTT. This sequence encodes CAISETRDQPQHF.

This clonotype has just a few counts. The chain combines TRBV6-4 with TRBJ2-3, with 10 bases fitting TRBD2. From germline, CDR1 is MRHNA and CDR2 SNTAGT. The CDR3 is made up of 16 amino acids. The ends lost 4 bases at V and 1 base at J; junction bases unmatched: 5. The CDR3 reads CASSVLAGGGTDTQYF. Written as DNA, the CDR3 is TGTGCCAGCAGTGTTTTAGCGGGAGGAGGCACAGATACGCAGTATTTT.

This clonotype showed up many times. J is TRBJ2-1 and V is TRBV29-1; D gene ambiguous. This CDR3 is built from 12 residues. V dropped 5 bases and J dropped 6 bases, with 11 bases sitting between them. CDR1 is SQVTM and CDR2 is ANQGSEA in the germline V gene. The DNA of the CDR3 is TGCAGCGTTACAGTGTTGCGCAATGAGCAGTTCTTC. This gives the protein CSVTVLRNEQFF.

The chain uses TRBV20-1 and TRBJ2-1; 11 bases line up with TRBD1. The CDR3 consists of 13 residues. The germline gives CDR1 DFQATT, CDR2 SNEGSKA (reference sequence). V shed 2 bases and J 15 bases; nucleotides not matched to a gene: 9. The CDR3 loop reads CSARLLGQGVAFF. The CDR3 nucleotides are TGCAGTGCTAGATTGTTGGGACAGGGGGTTGCGTTCTTC.